Each of the 25 T cell receptor beta chains below was sequenced from the same sample in a study of cytomegalovirus exposure and HLA in healthy donors. The PCR contained 60 Vbeta and 13 Jbeta primers. Assay: immunoSEQ multiplex PCR; the TCRdb copy retains only in-frame clones and omits some. The sample holds about 84,000 clones, less than 80% seen once. What was sequenced was PBMCs. These receptors were taken from a woman aged 40 to 50 in good health and CMV-seropositive.

A word on this clone: An end of the junction does not agree with germline; a read error may underlie this. The V call is TRBV2, the J call TRBJ2-5; 10 bases line up with TRBD1. CDR1 is SNHLY and CDR2 is FYNNEI in the germline V gene. The CDR3 contains 14 residues. The CDR3 here is CASREDRGHETQYF. DNA of the CDR3: TGTGCCAGCAGAGAAGACAGGGGGCACGAGACCCAGTACTTC.

J is TRBJ2-3 and V is TRBV5-1; TRBD2 might be the D (7 bases). Germline CDR1 reads SGHRS; CDR2 reads YFSETQ. CDR3 size: 16 residues. V was clipped by 5 bases and J by 4 bases, with 20 bases between them. The CDR3 DNA reads TGCGCCAGCAGGGGGGGGGACAACTCTAATTCAGATACGCAGTATTTT. This encodes CASRGGDNSNSDTQYF.

The genes are TRBV10-3 and TRBJ1-1; D perhaps matches TRBD1 (6 bases). This CDR3 has 14 residues. The germline V gene encodes CDR1 ENHRY and CDR2 SYGVKD. Trimming stripped 3 bases from V and 5 bases from J, with 13 bases between. CDR3 protein: CAISEQGVGTEAFF. CDR3 coding DNA: TGTGCCATCAGTGAACAGGGCGTGGGGACTGAAGCTTTCTTT.

The table lists this clone with a few counts. The chain employs TRBV7-9 and TRBJ2-7; 9 positions match TRBD2. The CDR3 extends over 13 amino acids. Germline V gene lookup returns CDR1 SEHNR and CDR2 FQNEAQ (reference sequence). V trimming: 5 bases; J trimming: 6 bases; junction bases outside the gene matches: 5. The DNA for the CDR3 is TGTGCCAGCAGCGCTCTAGCGGGGACCGAGCAGTACTTC. As protein: CASSALAGTEQYF.

The chain joins TRBV2 to TRBJ1-2; tentative D call: TRBD1 (6 bases). CDR3 length equals 13 residues. CDR1 is SNHLY, CDR2 FYNNEI, per germline. V gave up 9 bases and J gave up 3 bases, with 14 bases separating them. For the CDR3, the DNA is TGTGCCAGACAGGGTCCCTCCGACTATGGCTACACCTTC. This gives the protein CARQGPSDYGYTF.

The chain uses TRBV5-4 and TRBJ2-2, with D possibly TRBD2 on 5 matching bases. The germline gives CDR1 SGHNT, CDR2 YYREEE (reference sequence). The CDR3 consists of 14 residues. Between the trimmed V and J ends, which lost 4 bases and 5 bases, there was a span of 12 bases. The chain's CDR3 is CASSSGPGTGELFF. CDR3 coding DNA: TGTGCCAGCAGCAGCGGACCAGGTACCGGGGAGCTGTTTTTT.

The chain has TRBV5-6 and TRBJ1-5, with 8 bases fitting TRBD1. From germline, CDR1 is SGHDT and CDR2 YYEEEE. This CDR3 is 16 amino acids long. With 0 bases clipped from V and 1 base from J, the junction kept 3 bases outside the gene matches. This chain's CDR3 is CASSLAGGPSNQPQHF. In nucleotides, the CDR3 is TGTGCCAGCAGCTTGGCAGGGGGCCCGAGCAATCAGCCCCAGCATTTT.

CDR3 region: CASSFQGATEAFF. The CDR3 DNA reads as TGTGCCAGCAGTTTCCAGGGGGCGACTGAAGCTTTCTTT. The chain is built from TRBV28 and TRBJ1-1; TRBD1 aligns across 8 bases. The CDR3 totals 13 residues. The trim removed 3 bases at V and 5 bases at J, leaving 2 bases unmatched. From germline, CDR1 is MDHEN and CDR2 SYDVKM. The whole variable domain, filled in from reference TRBV28 and TRBJ1-1, reads DVKVTQSSRYLVKRTGEKVFLECVQDMDHENMFWYRQDPGLGLRLIYFSYDVKMKEKGDIPEGYSVSREKKERFSLILESASTNQTSMYLCASSFQGATEAFFGQGTRLTVV.

The V and J genes are TRBV2 and TRBJ2-1; D remains ambiguous. This CDR3 has 11 amino acids. Trimming took off 6 bases at V and 5 bases at J, with 5 bases between the two ends. Germline values: CDR1 SNHLY, CDR2 FYNNEI. The CDR3 reads CASRNNNEQFF. DNA of the CDR3: TGTGCCAGCAGAAATAACAATGAGCAGTTCTTC.

V is TRBV6-5 and J is TRBJ2-6, with D tentatively TRBD2 (6 bases). V was shortened by 7 bases and J by 1 base, with 11 bases between the two germline ends. This CDR3 has 15 residues. Germline CDR1 MNHEY, CDR2 SVGAGI. As DNA, the CDR3 is TGTGCCAGCACCTCCGGGAGATCTGGGGCCAACGTCCTGACTTTC. Amino acids: CASTSGRSGANVLTF.

This chain uses TRBV28 with TRBJ1-5; D not resolved. The germline gives CDR1 MDHEN, CDR2 SYDVKM. V lost 2 bases, J lost 8 bases, and 4 bases lay in between. CDR3 length: 11 residues. This chain's CDR3 is CASSLREPQHF. CDR3 bases: TGTGCCAGCAGTTTAAGAGAGCCCCAGCATTTT. Supplemented by reference TRBV28 and TRBJ1-5, the full variable domain reads DVKVTQSSRYLVKRTGEKVFLECVQDMDHENMFWYRQDPGLGLRLIYFSYDVKMKEKGDIPEGYSVSREKKERFSLILESASTNQTSMYLCASSLREPQHFGDGTRLSIL.

In its sample, this clone was seen a few times. J is TRBJ1-5 and V is TRBV28; the D is unclear. The CDR3 covers 15 residues. Germline CDR1 reads MDHEN; CDR2 reads SYDVKM. Trimming took off 3 bases at V and 5 bases at J, with 14 bases between the two ends. The CDR3 reads CASSLPRVNHQPQHF. Here the CDR3 DNA reads TGTGCCAGCAGTTTGCCCCGGGTGAATCATCAGCCCCAGCATTTT.

The rearrangement uses TRBV11-2 and TRBJ1-1, with D possibly matching TRBD1 (5 bases). The CDR3 runs to 14 residues. The V gene's germline CDR1 is SGHAT and CDR2 FQNNGV. The V end lost 7 bases, the J end lost 6 bases, and 18 bases lay between the germline ends. The DNA of the CDR3 is TGTGCCAGCACCCTACCACGAAGGGGCCCTGAAGCTTTCTTT. Translating gives CASTLPRRGPEAFF.

The chain's CDR3 is CASSLMGQPKETQYF. The CDR3 bases are TGTGCCAGCAGTTTGATGGGCCAACCCAAAGAGACCCAGTACTTC. The chain uses TRBV28 and TRBJ2-5; D is undetermined. The CDR3 has 15 residues. Trimming took 3 bases from V and 3 from J, leaving 14 bases between them. Germline V CDR1 and CDR2: MDHEN, SYDVKM.

In its sample, this clone was seen a few times. The chain links TRBV6-5 to TRBJ2-5, with 9 bases lining up with TRBD1. CDR3 length: 15 amino acids. With V trimmed by 5 bases and J by 1 base, 5 bases remained unmatched. Germline CDR1 MNHEY, CDR2 SVGAGI. The CDR3 reads CASSRQGGIQETQYF. CDR3 in DNA: TGTGCCAGCAGTCGACAGGGGGGAATCCAAGAGACCCAGTACTTC.

This clone has a handful of counts. V usage is TRBV25-1 and J usage is TRBJ2-1; D may be TRBD2 (6 bases). The CDR3 has 15 residues. Per the germline V gene, CDR1 is MGHDK and CDR2 is SYGVNS. V was pared by 1 base and J by 4 bases, with 11 bases between. The chain's CDR3 is CASSEWAGMYNEQFF. The CDR3 DNA follows: TGTGCCAGCAGTGAATGGGCGGGAATGTACAATGAGCAGTTCTTC.

In this sample, this clone turned up a few times. This chain joins TRBV4-3 and TRBJ2-5, with 7 bases lining up with TRBD2. Judging by the DNA end, TRBJ2-7 fits better; the J call may be wrong. Germline-derived CDR1 and CDR2 are LGHNA and YSLEER. This CDR3 region has 15 residues. The CDR3 coding sequence is TGCGCCAGCAGCCAAGGTGGGCCGGGGGGTTACGAGCAGTACTTC. Translation: CASSQGGPGGYEQYF.

The chain links TRBV10-1 to TRBJ2-1; 9 nucleotides agree with TRBD1. CDR1 is WNHNN, CDR2 SYGVQD, per germline (reference sequence). The V segment lost 5 bases and the J segment 6 bases; nucleotides outside the gene matches: 11. The CDR3 consists of 16 residues. CDR3 in amino acids: CASSQSAGTGLNEQFF. In DNA form, the CDR3 reads TGCGCCAGCAGTCAATCAGCCGGGACAGGGCTCAATGAGCAGTTCTTC.

This clone occurred a few times. CDR3 sequence: CASSSRQGGEQYF. CDR3 bases: TGTGCCAGCAGCTCGAGACAGGGGGGCGAGCAGTACTTC. The chain uses TRBV7-6 and TRBJ2-7, with 9 bases lining up with TRBD1. Germline-derived CDR1 and CDR2 are SGHVS and FNYEAQ. Unmatched junction bases numbered 4, after V lost 4 bases and J lost 6 bases. CDR3 size: 13 residues.

The CDR3 DNA reads as TGTGCCAGCAGGTCCCAGCAAGAGACCCAGTACTTC. Translating gives CASRSQQETQYF. The chain links TRBV2 to TRBJ2-5; D gene ambiguous. V lost 6 bases and J 2 bases, leaving 7 bases between the germline ends. The length of the CDR3 is 12 residues. Per germline, CDR1 SNHLY and CDR2 FYNNEI.

This clone was counted a single time. This chain uses TRBV7-2 with TRBJ2-7, with TRBD1 matching 9 bases. There are 15 residues in the CDR3. The V gene end was trimmed by 1 base and the J gene end by 6 bases; junction bases not matched to a gene: 7. Per germline, CDR1 SGHTA and CDR2 FQGNSA. CDR3 region: CASSLEGQGGSEQYF. Written as DNA, the CDR3 is TGTGCCAGCAGCTTAGAGGGACAGGGAGGTTCCGAGCAGTACTTC.

The genes are TRBV7-6 and TRBJ2-1; the D gene is possibly TRBD2 (7 bases). The V and J ends lost 5 bases and 9 bases respectively, with 8 bases between them. This CDR3 comprises 11 residues. Germline CDR1 is SGHVS and CDR2 is FNYEAQ. The CDR3 reads CASSRGGEQFF. Here the CDR3 DNA reads TGTGCCAGCAGCAGGGGGGGTGAGCAGTTCTTC.

J is TRBJ1-1 and V is TRBV15; no clear D. The CDR3 has 14 residues. CDR1 is LNHNV, CDR2 YYDKDF, per germline (reference sequence). The V gene lost 3 bases and the J gene lost 1 base, with 9 bases spanning the gap. The CDR3 spells CATSSSRRNTEAFF. The CDR3 coding sequence is TGTGCCACCAGCAGTAGCCGAAGGAACACTGAAGCTTTCTTT.

The chain has TRBV19 and TRBJ1-2; weak D call: TRBD1 (6 bases). The CDR3 contains 14 residues. Trimming removed 5 bases from V and 3 bases from J, with 13 bases in between. The germline CDR1 and CDR2 sequences are LNHDA and SQIVND (reference sequence). DNA of the CDR3: TGTGCCAGTAGTCCAAGGGGGAGAGACTATGGCTACACCTTC. Translating gives CASSPRGRDYGYTF.

CDR3 in amino acids: CASSLSSGGQPQHF. CDR3 sequence (DNA): TGTGCCAGCAGTTTAAGTTCAGGGGGTCAGCCCCAGCATTTT. The rearrangement uses TRBV28 and TRBJ1-5, with 7 positions matching TRBD1. CDR1 is MDHEN and CDR2 is SYDVKM in the germline V gene. This CDR3 is built from 14 residues. V lost 2 bases and J lost 6; bases outside the gene matches: 4.